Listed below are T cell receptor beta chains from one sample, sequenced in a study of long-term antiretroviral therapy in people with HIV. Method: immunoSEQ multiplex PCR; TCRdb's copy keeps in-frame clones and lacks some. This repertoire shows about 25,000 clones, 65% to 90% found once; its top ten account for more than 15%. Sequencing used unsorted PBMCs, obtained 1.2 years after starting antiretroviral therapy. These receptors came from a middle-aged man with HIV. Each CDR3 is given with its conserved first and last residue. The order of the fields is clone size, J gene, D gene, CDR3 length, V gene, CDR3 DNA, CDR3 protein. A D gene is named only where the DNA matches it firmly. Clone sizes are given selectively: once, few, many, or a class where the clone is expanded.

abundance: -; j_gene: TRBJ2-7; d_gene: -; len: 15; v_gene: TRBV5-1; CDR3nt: TGCGCCAGCAGCTCTACCGGGGCCGGATCTTACGAGCAGTACTTC; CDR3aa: CASSSTGAGSYEQYF
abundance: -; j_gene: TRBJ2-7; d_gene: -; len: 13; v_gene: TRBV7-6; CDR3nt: TGTGCCAGCAGCGCGACGGTAGGGTACGAGCAGTACTTC; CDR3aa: CASSATVGYEQYF
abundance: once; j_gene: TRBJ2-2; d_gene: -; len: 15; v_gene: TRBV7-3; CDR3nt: TGTGCCAGCAGCCCCACCCCGACTAGCACCGGGGAGCTGTTTTTT; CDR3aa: CASSPTPTSTGELFF
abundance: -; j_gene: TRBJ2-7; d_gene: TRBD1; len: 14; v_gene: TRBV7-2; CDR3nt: TGTGCCAGCAGCTCCTGGACAGGGGACTACGAGCAGTACTTC; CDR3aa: CASSSWTGDYEQYF
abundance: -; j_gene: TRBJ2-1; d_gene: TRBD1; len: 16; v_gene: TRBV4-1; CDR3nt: TGCGCCAGCAGCCAAGCCCCCGTACAGGGGGCAGATGAGCAGTTCTTC; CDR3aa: CASSQAPVQGADEQFF
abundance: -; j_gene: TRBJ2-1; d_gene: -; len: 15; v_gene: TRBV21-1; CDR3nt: TGTGCCAGAGGGGAGCTCTCGGGGGGGCTCAATGAGCAGTTCTTC; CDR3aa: CARGELSGGLNEQFF
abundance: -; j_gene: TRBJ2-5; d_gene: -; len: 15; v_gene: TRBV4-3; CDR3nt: TGCGCCAGCAGCCAAGCCACAGGGTTTAAAGAGACCCAGTACTTC; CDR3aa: CASSQATGFKETQYF
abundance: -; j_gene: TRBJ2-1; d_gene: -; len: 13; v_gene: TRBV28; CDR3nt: TGTGCCAGCAGTCCGACAGTCTACAATGAGCAGTTCTTC; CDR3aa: CASSPTVYNEQFF
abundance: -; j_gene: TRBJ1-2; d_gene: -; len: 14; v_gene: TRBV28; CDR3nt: TGTGCCAGCAGCGTCCCCAGGAGTAACTATGGCTACACCTTC; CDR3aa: CASSVPRSNYGYTF
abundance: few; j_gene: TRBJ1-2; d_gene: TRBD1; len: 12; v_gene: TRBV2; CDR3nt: TGTGCCAGCAGAGGGACAGGCGGTGGCTACACCTTC; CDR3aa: CASRGTGGGYTF
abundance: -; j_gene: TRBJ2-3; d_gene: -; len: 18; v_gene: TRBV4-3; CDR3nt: TGCGCCAGCAGCCAAGATACTATAGTCTGGGGGGGCACAGATACGCAGTATTTT; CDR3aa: CASSQDTIVWGGTDTQYF
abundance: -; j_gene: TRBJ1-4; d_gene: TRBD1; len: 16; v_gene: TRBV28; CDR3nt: TGTGCCAGCAGTTTGGATACAGGGGCAACTAATGAAAAACTGTTTTTT; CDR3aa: CASSLDTGATNEKLFF
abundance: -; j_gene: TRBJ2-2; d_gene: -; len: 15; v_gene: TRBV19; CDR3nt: TGTGCCAGTAGCCGGGGAGTCACGAACACCGGGGAGCTGTTTTTT; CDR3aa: CASSRGVTNTGELFF
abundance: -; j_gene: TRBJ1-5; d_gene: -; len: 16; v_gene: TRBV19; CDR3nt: TGTGCCAGTAGTATACTCCACTCTAGTACAGATCAGCCCCAGCATTTT; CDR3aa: CASSILHSSTDQPQHF
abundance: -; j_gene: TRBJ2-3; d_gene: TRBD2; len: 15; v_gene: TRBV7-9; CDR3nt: TGTGCCAGCAGCTTTTTAGCGGGTAGCACAGATACGCAGTATTTT; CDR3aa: CASSFLAGSTDTQYF
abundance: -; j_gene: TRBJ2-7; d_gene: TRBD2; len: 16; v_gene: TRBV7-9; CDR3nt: TGTGCCAGCAGCCTTAGCGGGGGGGTAACTACCTACGAGCAGTACTTC; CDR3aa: CASSLSGGVTTYEQYF
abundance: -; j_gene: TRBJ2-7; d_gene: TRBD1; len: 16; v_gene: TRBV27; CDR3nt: TGTGCCAGCAGTTGGGGGACAGGGGCGAGCTCCTACGAGCAGTACTTC; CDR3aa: CASSWGTGASSYEQYF
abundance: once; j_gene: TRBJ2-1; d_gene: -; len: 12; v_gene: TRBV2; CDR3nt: TGTGCCAGCAGTGACCTTAGCCCTGAGCAGTTCTTC; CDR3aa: CASSDLSPEQFF
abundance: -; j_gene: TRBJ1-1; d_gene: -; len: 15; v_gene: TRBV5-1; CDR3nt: TGCGCCAGCAGCCTCGGCGGAAATACGAACACTGAAGCTTTCTTT; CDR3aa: CASSLGGNTNTEAFF
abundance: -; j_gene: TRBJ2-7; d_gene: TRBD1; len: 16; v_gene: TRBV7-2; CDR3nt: TGTGCCAGCAGCTTAGGTTGGGACAGGGGGTTCTACGAGCAGTACTTC; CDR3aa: CASSLGWDRGFYEQYF
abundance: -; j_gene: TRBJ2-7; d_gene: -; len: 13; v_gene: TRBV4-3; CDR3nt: TGCGCCAGCAGCCTCAAGACAGGTGGGGAGCAGTACTTC; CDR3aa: CASSLKTGGEQYF
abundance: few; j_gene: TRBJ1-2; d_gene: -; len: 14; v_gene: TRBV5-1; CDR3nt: TGCGCCAGCAGCTTGGCCGACACGACCTATGGCTACACCTTC; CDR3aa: CASSLADTTYGYTF
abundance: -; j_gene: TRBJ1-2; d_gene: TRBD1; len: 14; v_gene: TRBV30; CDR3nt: TGTGCCTGGAGTAAAGGGAGGACAGGGGACGGCTACACCTTC; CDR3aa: CAWSKGRTGDGYTF
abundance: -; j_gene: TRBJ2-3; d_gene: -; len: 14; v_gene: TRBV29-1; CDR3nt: TGCAGTTGCCGGGGGGCGGTTGGCACAGATACGCAGTATTTT; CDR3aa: CSCRGAVGTDTQYF
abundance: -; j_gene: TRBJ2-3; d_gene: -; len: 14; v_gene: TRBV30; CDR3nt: TGTGCCTGGAGTGTAAAAAGAAGTGTAGATACGCAGTATTTT; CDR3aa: CAWSVKRSVDTQYF
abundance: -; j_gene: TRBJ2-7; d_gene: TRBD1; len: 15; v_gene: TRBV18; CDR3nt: TGTGCCAGCTCTCCATCCTTGGGGACAGGGTCCGAGCAGTACTTC; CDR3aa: CASSPSLGTGSEQYF
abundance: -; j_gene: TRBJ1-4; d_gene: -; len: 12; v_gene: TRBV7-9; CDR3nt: TGTGCCAGCACATCCCTTAAGGAAAAACTGTTTTTT; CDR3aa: CASTSLKEKLFF